This passage covers 8 T cell receptor beta chains from one sample sequenced in a study of cytomegalovirus exposure and HLA in healthy donors. This PCR relied on a set of 60 Vbeta primers and 13 Jbeta primers. The protocol was immunoSEQ multiplex PCR, while the TCRdb copy is restricted to in-frame clones and leaves out a portion. The sample contains 150,000 to 200,000 clones, roughly 84% of which appear only once. Sequenced sample: PBMCs. These receptors were collected from a man between 18 and 35 years old in good health and CMV-seronegative.

This chain uses TRBV19 with TRBJ2-7; no firm D call. This CDR3 region has 18 residues. V lost 1 base and J 3 bases, leaving 22 bases between the germline ends. The germline V gene has CDR1 LNHDA and CDR2 SQIVND (reference sequence). The CDR3 nucleotides read TGTGCCAGTAGTATAGGTTTGGCAGGCCCTCCCCTTTACTACGAGCAGTACTTC. This codes for CASSIGLAGPPLYYEQYF.

The J gene is TRBJ1-5, the V gene TRBV4-1; possibly TRBD1 for D (6 bases). V was shortened by 0 bases and J by 8 bases, with 14 bases between the two germline ends. This CDR3 contains 15 residues. Germline lookup yields CDR1 MGHRA and CDR2 YSYEKL. DNA of the CDR3: TGCGCCAGCAGCCAAGATGGAAGGGGGATGAAGCCCCAGCATTTT. This codes for CASSQDGRGMKPQHF.

This chain links TRBV5-4 with TRBJ2-1, with D uncertain. From germline, CDR1 is SGHNT and CDR2 YYREEE (reference sequence). V dropped 3 bases and J dropped 6 bases, with 13 bases sitting between them. The CDR3 runs 14 residues. CDR3 region: CASSSGSPANEQFF. The CDR3 DNA reads TGTGCCAGCAGCTCCGGGTCACCGGCCAATGAGCAGTTCTTC.

The rearrangement uses TRBV15 and TRBJ2-3; D is ambiguous. This CDR3 has 12 residues. Looked up from germline, CDR1 is LNHNV and CDR2 is YYDKDF (reference sequence). V was clipped by 3 bases and J by 2 bases, with 3 bases between them. Here the CDR3 DNA reads TGTGCCACCAGCAGGTACACAGATACGCAGTATTTT. Translated: CATSRYTDTQYF. Drawing the rest from reference TRBV15 and TRBJ2-3, the complete variable domain is DAMVIQNPRYQVTQFGKPVTLSCSQTLNHNVMYWYQQKSSQAPKLLFHYYDKDFNNEADTPDNFQSRRPNTSFCFLDIRSPGLGDTAMYLCATSRYTDTQYFGPGTRLTVL.

This clone appeared a few times. The chain employs TRBV7-9 and TRBJ2-5; 10 bases line up with TRBD2. After removal of 4 bases from V and 1 base from J, the junction contained 3 bases not matched to a gene. Germline CDR1 reads SEHNR; CDR2 reads FQNEAQ (reference sequence). The CDR3 has 15 residues. The CDR3 sequence is CASSSGLAIQETQYF. CDR3 nucleotide sequence: TGTGCCAGCAGCTCGGGACTAGCGATCCAAGAGACCCAGTACTTC.

The chain recombines TRBV9 with TRBJ2-1, with 7 positions matching TRBD2. Losses at the gene ends were 0 bases for V and 7 bases for J; bases not matched to a gene: 10. Per germline, CDR1 SGDLS and CDR2 YYNGEE. CDR3 size: 16 residues. Here the CDR3 reads CASSVVRTSNRNEQFF. CDR3 coding DNA: TGTGCCAGCAGCGTAGTGCGGACTAGTAATCGGAATGAGCAGTTCTTC. The whole variable domain, filled in from reference TRBV9 and TRBJ2-1, reads DSGVTQTPKHLITATGQRVTLRCSPRSGDLSVYWYQQSLDQGLQFLIQYYNGEERAKGNILERFSAQQFPDLHSELNLSSLELGDSALYFCASSVVRTSNRNEQFFGPGTRLTVL.

The V and J genes are TRBV5-1 and TRBJ1-3, with D maybe TRBD1 (6 bases). Germline values: CDR1 SGHRS, CDR2 YFSETQ. CDR3 length: 15 amino acids. Between the trimmed V and J ends, which lost 2 bases and 0 bases, there was a span of 9 bases. Here the CDR3 reads CASSFGDNSGNTIYF. CDR3 nucleotide sequence: TGCGCCAGCAGCTTTGGGGACAACTCTGGAAACACCATATATTTT. Drawing the rest from reference TRBV5-1 and TRBJ1-3, the complete variable domain is KAGVTQTPRYLIKTRGQQVTLSCSPISGHRSVSWYQQTPGQGLQFLFEYFSETQRNKGNFPGRFSGRQFSNSRSEMNVSTLELGDSALYLCASSFGDNSGNTIYFGEGSWLTVV.

The V and J genes are TRBV11-3 and TRBJ2-7; TRBD1 might be the D (6 bases). The germline V gene encodes CDR1 SGHNT and CDR2 YENEEA. V lost 2 bases and J lost 3, with 11 bases in between. This CDR3 has 14 amino acids. As DNA, the CDR3 is TGTGCCAGCAGCTTACAGGGGACGATCTACGAGCAGTACTTC. This gives the protein CASSLQGTIYEQYF.